This T cell receptor (beta chain) emerged from a study of T cells in Graves' hyperthyroidism and ophthalmopathy. Points from the study as a whole: A model of 13 V-J features distinguished ophthalmopathy from stable hyperthyroidism.

The V end was cut by 4 bases, the J end by 5 bases, with 17 bases between. The length of the CDR3 is 15 residues. Germline CDR1 and CDR2: MGHRA and YSYEKL. Around 10 ml fresh peripheral blood yielded the PBMCs. This clonotype was seen only a few times. Antigen: not known. Amplification targeted TCR beta CDR3 regions from RNA transcripts. RT-PCR in the first round (using the HTBI primer set) targeted the TCR CDR3. TCRdb fed the multiplex PCR reads into MiXCR, producing one record per CDR3 protein. Of hundreds of thousands of distinct CDR3 sequences listed, more than 20% were seen once; the top ten hold around a third.

J is TRBJ1-1 and V is TRBV4-1; D uncertain. The sample was blood. This clonotype was obtained from a man aged 30 to 39 with Graves' ophthalmopathy. The CDR3 DNA reads TGCGCCAGCAGCCTCGGGCTTGGGTTGAGGACTGAAGCTTTCTTT. Amino acids: CASSLGLGLRTEAFF.